This TCR beta chain is from a study of T cell repertoires in cytomegalovirus infection. From the reads, TCRdb called clonotypes with MiXCR, one entry per CDR3 protein. This table has under 850,000 distinct CDR3 sequences, around 35% appearing once. In this sample, this clonotype turned up a few times. Its antigen is still unknown. V shed 4 bases and J shed 0 bases, with 9 bases lying between them. This CDR3 spans 15 amino acids. The rearrangement joins TRBV12-3 or TRBV12-4 to TRBJ1-4; D is perhaps TRBD1 (6 bases). The specimen comprised cultured PBMCs, sampled from culture after CMV antigen stimulation. This clonotype originated in a human donor in good health (CMV status not recorded). Some clones in this sample may be carry-over from other donors' samples. The DNA of the CDR3 is TGTGCCAGCAGTTCAGGACAGTCAACTAATGAAAAACTGTTTTTT. Translating it yields CASSSGQSTNEKLFF.